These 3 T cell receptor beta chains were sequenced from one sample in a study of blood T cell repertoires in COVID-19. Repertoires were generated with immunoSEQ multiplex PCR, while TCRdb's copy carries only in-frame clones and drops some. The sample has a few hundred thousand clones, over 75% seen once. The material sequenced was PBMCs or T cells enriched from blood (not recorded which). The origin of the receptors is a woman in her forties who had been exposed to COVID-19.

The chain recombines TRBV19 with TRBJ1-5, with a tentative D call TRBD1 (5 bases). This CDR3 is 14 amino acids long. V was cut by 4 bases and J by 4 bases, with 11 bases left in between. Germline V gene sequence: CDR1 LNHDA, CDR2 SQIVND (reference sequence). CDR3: CASSTLNRNQPQHF. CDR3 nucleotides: TGTGCCAGTAGTACACTAAACAGGAATCAGCCCCAGCATTTT.

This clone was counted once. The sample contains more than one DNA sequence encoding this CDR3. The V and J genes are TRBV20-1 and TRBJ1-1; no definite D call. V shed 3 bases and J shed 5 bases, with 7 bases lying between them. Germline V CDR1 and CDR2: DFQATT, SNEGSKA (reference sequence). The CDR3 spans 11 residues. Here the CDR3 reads CSARENTEAFF. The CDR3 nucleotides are TGCAGTGCTAGGGAGAATACTGAAGCTTTCTTT.

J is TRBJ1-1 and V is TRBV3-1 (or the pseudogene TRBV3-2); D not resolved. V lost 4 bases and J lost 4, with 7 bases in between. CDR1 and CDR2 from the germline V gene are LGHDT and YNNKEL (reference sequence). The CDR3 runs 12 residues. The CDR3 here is CASSPRGTEAFF. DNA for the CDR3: TGTGCCAGCAGCCCTCGGGGCACTGAAGCTTTCTTT.